These 27 T cell receptor beta chains share one sample of origin, sequenced in a study of control samples from healthy donors and cancer patients. The assay was immunoSEQ multiplex PCR, and TCRdb's table has in-frame clones only and misses some. In the table there are roughly 80,000 clones, nearly 90% of which are singletons. Sequences were obtained from blood. The origin of the receptors is a man aged 50-59 years in good health.

This chain joins TRBV9 and TRBJ1-6; unclear D gene. Germline CDR1 is SGDLS and CDR2 is YYNGEE. The CDR3 is made up of 15 amino acids. Deletions cut 0 bases from V and 5 bases from J, with 9 bases between. In DNA, the CDR3 is TGTGCCAGCAGCGTAGAAGGTCGGAATAATTCACCCCTCCACTTT. This sequence encodes CASSVEGRNNSPLHF.

The rearrangement links TRBV6-1 to TRBJ1-2, with 8 bases aligning to TRBD1. Losses at the gene ends were 0 bases for V and 8 bases for J; bases not matched to a gene: 11. The germline gives CDR1 MNHNS, CDR2 SASEGT. The CDR3 has 16 amino acids. CDR3: CASSEAIVPGGGGYTF. The CDR3 DNA is TGTGCCAGCAGTGAAGCCATTGTGCCAGGGGGCGGAGGCTACACCTTC.

CDR3 in amino acids: CASSFGGRSYEQYF. The CDR3 coding sequence is TGTGCCAGCAGCTTTGGGGGAAGATCCTACGAGCAGTACTTC. The J gene is TRBJ2-7, the V gene TRBV7-9, with D perhaps assigned TRBD1 or TRBD2 (5 bases each). Trimming took off 3 bases at V and 1 base at J, with 10 bases between the two ends. The CDR3 loop spans 14 amino acids. Germline CDR1 and CDR2: SEHNR and FQNEAQ (reference sequence).

This chain connects TRBV19 to TRBJ2-2; D is undetermined. Looked up from germline, CDR1 is LNHDA and CDR2 is SQIVND (reference sequence). The CDR3 is 14 amino acids. The V end was cut by 5 bases, the J end by 2 bases, with 9 bases between. CDR3 in amino acids: CASSLDTNTGELFF. The CDR3 region has the DNA TGTGCCAGTAGTCTCGACACTAACACCGGGGAGCTGTTTTTT.

The J gene is TRBJ2-1, the V gene TRBV15, with 10 bases aligning to TRBD1. The germline V gene encodes CDR1 LNHNV and CDR2 YYDKDF (reference sequence). The CDR3 has 17 amino acids. V shed 0 bases and J 5 bases; nucleotides not matched to a gene: 7. CDR3 coding DNA: TGTGCCACCAGCAGAGATAGGGGACAGGGGAAAGACAATGAGCAGTTCTTC. Translated, it gives CATSRDRGQGKDNEQFF.

Only one count was recorded for this clone. The rearrangement links TRBV5-4 to TRBJ2-5; TRBD1 might be the D (7 bases). CDR1 and CDR2 (germline): SGHNT, YYREEE (reference sequence). This CDR3 is 13 amino acids long. V lost 4 bases and J 2 bases, leaving 9 bases between the germline ends. CDR3 in amino acids: CASSAGQQETQYF. The CDR3, as DNA: TGTGCCAGCAGCGCGGGACAGCAAGAGACCCAGTACTTC.

The chain is built from TRBV11-2 and TRBJ1-1; no firm D call. The CDR3 totals 12 residues. The V end lost 5 bases, the J end lost 5 bases, and 9 bases lay between the germline ends. Germline loops: CDR1 SGHAT, CDR2 FQNNGV. CDR3 in amino acids: CASSPLVTEAFF. The CDR3 DNA is TGTGCCAGCAGCCCCTTGGTGACTGAAGCTTTCTTT.

The chain couples TRBV28 to TRBJ1-1; no clear D gene. CDR3 size: 15 residues. Per the germline V gene, CDR1 is MDHEN and CDR2 is SYDVKM. The V end lost 5 bases, the J end lost 3 bases, and 16 bases lay between the germline ends. The CDR3, as DNA: TGTGCCAGCAGTGAAACTGGGCGGGGAGACACTGAAGCTTTCTTT. It encodes CASSETGRGDTEAFF.

The genes are TRBV11-3 and TRBJ2-7; TRBD1 or TRBD2 may be the D gene (5 bases each). Per germline, CDR1 SGHNT and CDR2 YENEEA. V lost 1 base and J lost 5, with 15 bases in between. The CDR3 contains 15 residues. Written as DNA, the CDR3 is TGTGCCAGCAGCTTAGGCACCGGGACCGGCGACGAGCAGTACTTC. Encoded protein: CASSLGTGTGDEQYF.

Turning to this clone: This sample also contains other DNA sequences that code for the same CDR3. CDR3 sequence: CASRRQGSGNTIYF. As DNA, the CDR3 is TGTGCCAGTAGGCGACAGGGATCTGGAAACACCATATATTTT. The V and J genes are TRBV19 and TRBJ1-3, with 7 bases lining up with TRBD1. The V gene end was trimmed by 6 bases and the J gene end by 1 base; junction bases not matched to a gene: 3. Germline V lookup: CDR1 LNHDA, CDR2 SQIVND (reference sequence). The CDR3 consists of 14 residues.

CDR3 coding DNA: TGTGCCAGCAGTGCCGGGACTTTCGTTAGCAATCAGCCCCAGCATTTT. Translated: CASSAGTFVSNQPQHF. The chain combines TRBV6-1 with TRBJ1-5, with D tentatively TRBD1 (5 bases). Trimming took off 4 bases at V and 0 bases at J, with 13 bases between the two ends. CDR1 MNHNS and CDR2 SASEGT come from the germline V gene. CDR3 length equals 16 residues.

The rearrangement joins TRBV7-6 to TRBJ1-3; TRBD1 agrees at 9 bases. Germline CDR1 is SGHVS and CDR2 is FNYEAQ. V shed 5 bases and J 13 bases; nucleotides not matched to a gene: 3. The CDR3 is made up of 11 amino acids. The CDR3: CASSLGQGIYF. CDR3 in DNA: TGTGCCAGCAGCCTAGGACAGGGGATATATTTT.

V gene TRBV30 combines with J gene TRBJ1-4; TRBD1 matches at 8 bases. Germline V gene sequence: CDR1 GTSNPN, CDR2 SVGIG (reference sequence). V lost 3 bases and J lost 8; bases outside the gene matches: 5. The CDR3 length is 13 residues. CDR3 in amino acids: CAWSSGTGEKLFF. The CDR3 DNA is TGTGCCTGGAGCTCCGGGACAGGAGAAAAACTGTTTTTT.

This sequence joins TRBV6-6 and TRBJ1-1; 7 nucleotides align to TRBD1. Germline V gene data show CDR1 as MNHNY and CDR2 as SVGAGI (reference sequence). The CDR3 totals 15 residues. The trim removed 11 bases at V and 4 bases at J, leaving 16 bases unmatched. In nucleotides, the CDR3 is TGTGCCTCCCGGACAGGCGCAGGAGGGAGCACTGAAGCTTTCTTT. Its protein is CASRTGAGGSTEAFF.

J is TRBJ2-3 and V is TRBV5-1, with 8 nucleotides matching TRBD1. The CDR3 length is 15 residues. The V segment lost 0 bases and the J segment 1 base; nucleotides outside the gene matches: 1. CDR1 and CDR2 (germline): SGHRS, YFSETQ. The CDR3 loop reads CASSLAGQGTDTQYF. In DNA, the CDR3 is TGCGCCAGCAGCTTGGCGGGACAGGGCACAGATACGCAGTATTTT.

CDR3 in amino acids: CASSLPTGTGNTEAFF. CDR3 nucleotide sequence: TGTGCCAGCAGCTTACCGACCGGGACGGGAAACACTGAAGCTTTCTTT. The chain recombines TRBV5-6 with TRBJ1-1; D possibly corresponds to TRBD1 (5 bases). The CDR3 consists of 16 residues. The V gene's germline CDR1 is SGHDT and CDR2 YYEEEE. V lost 2 bases and J lost 2, with 16 bases in between.

This chain links TRBV19 with TRBJ1-1; 7 bases agree with TRBD1. The CDR3 contains 15 residues. The ends lost 1 base at V and 10 bases at J; junction bases unmatched: 12. Germline V gene data show CDR1 as LNHDA and CDR2 as SQIVND (reference sequence). The CDR3 nucleotides are TGTGCCAGTAGTATAGGGGTTCGACAGGGTGGAGGAGCTTTCTTT. Translation gives CASSIGVRQGGGAFF.

This chain connects TRBV19 to TRBJ1-1; no clear D gene. The CDR3 sequence is 13 residues long. V dropped 3 bases and J dropped 2 bases, with 7 bases sitting between them. The germline V gene encodes CDR1 LNHDA and CDR2 SQIVND (reference sequence). The CDR3 protein is CASSIYGNTEAFF. CDR3 bases: TGTGCCAGTAGTATTTACGGCAACACTGAAGCTTTCTTT.

This chain uses TRBV5-6 with TRBJ1-1; 8 positions match TRBD1. Per the germline V gene, CDR1 is SGHDT and CDR2 is YYEEEE. J lost 4 bases, V lost 4 bases, and 6 bases had no gene match. The CDR3 totals 14 residues. This CDR3 reads CASSMTGVGTEAFF. The CDR3 DNA follows: TGTGCCAGCAGCATGACAGGGGTCGGCACTGAAGCTTTCTTT.

The chain couples TRBV10-2 to TRBJ1-3; 9 bases match TRBD1. The CDR3 consists of 18 residues. Trimming at V came to 7 bases and at J to 0 bases, leaving 13 bases not matched to a gene. From germline, CDR1 is WSHSY and CDR2 SAAADI. CDR3: CASTKDRGPIYSGNTIYF. The DNA of the CDR3 is TGCGCCAGCACCAAGGACAGGGGTCCAATCTACTCTGGAAACACCATATATTTT.

The chain couples TRBV19 to TRBJ2-7; D uncertain. Trimming stripped 4 bases from V and 0 bases from J, with 13 bases between. The CDR3 spans 15 residues. Germline V gives CDR1 LNHDA, CDR2 SQIVND (reference sequence). CDR3 DNA sequence: TGTGCCAGTAGTACTACTGATTCCAGCTCCTACGAGCAGTACTTC. Its translation: CASSTTDSSSYEQYF.

This chain's CDR3 is CASRPSTGSRTEAFF. CDR3 bases: TGTGCCAGCAGGCCTAGCACCGGGTCCCGGACTGAAGCTTTCTTT. This chain joins TRBV6-6 and TRBJ1-1; no clear D. Per germline, CDR1 MNHNY and CDR2 SVGAGI (reference sequence). The germline V and J ends were trimmed by 6 bases and 5 bases, with 19 bases remaining between them. The length of the CDR3 is 15 residues.

The chain couples TRBV9 to TRBJ2-5, with D perhaps TRBD1 or TRBD2 (5 bases each). Germline-derived CDR1 and CDR2 are SGDLS and YYNGEE. Deletions cut 4 bases from V and 2 bases from J, with 15 bases between. The CDR3 is 15 amino acids. The CDR3 loop is CASSPSTGAQETQYF. DNA for the CDR3: TGTGCCAGCAGCCCGTCAACCGGGGCGCAAGAGACCCAGTACTTC.

The chain is built from TRBV19 and TRBJ1-2, with D unresolved. Germline V gene sequence: CDR1 LNHDA, CDR2 SQIVND (reference sequence). The CDR3 is made up of 11 amino acids. Trimming took 6 bases from V and 3 from J, leaving 5 bases between them. In nucleotides, the CDR3 is TGTGCCAGTAGATGGGACTATGGCTACACCTTC. This gives the protein CASRWDYGYTF.

V is TRBV6-6 and J is TRBJ2-1, with TRBD1 matching over 11 bases. The CDR3 has 14 amino acids. J lost 9 bases, V lost 5 bases, and 6 bases had no gene match. Germline V CDR1 and CDR2: MNHNY, SVGAGI (reference sequence). CDR3 region: CASSGQGAFGEQFF. CDR3 in DNA: TGTGCCAGCAGTGGACAGGGGGCTTTTGGTGAGCAGTTCTTC.

The rearrangement uses TRBV7-9 and TRBJ1-2; D not resolved. Per germline, CDR1 SEHNR and CDR2 FQNEAQ (reference sequence). The CDR3 length is 13 residues. V lost 1 base and J 4 bases, leaving 7 bases between the germline ends. CDR3 sequence reads: CASSLETLYGYTF. In nucleotides, the CDR3 is TGTGCCAGCAGCTTAGAGACTCTCTATGGCTACACCTTC. Using reference TRBV7-9 and TRBJ1-2 for the parts outside the CDR3, the full variable domain is DTGVSQNPRHKITKRGQNVTFRCDPISEHNRLYWYRQTLGQGPEFLTYFQNEAQLEKSRLLSDRFSAERPKGSFSTLEIQRTEQGDSAMYLCASSLETLYGYTFGSGTRLTVV.

V and J are TRBV12-3 or TRBV12-4 and TRBJ1-2, with D maybe TRBD1 (6 bases). V lost 9 bases and J 6 bases, leaving 14 bases between the germline ends. This CDR3 region has 12 residues. CDR3 amino acids: CASSVGGHGYTF. CDR3 DNA sequence: TGTGCCAGTAGTGTCGGGGGCCATGGCTACACCTTC.